This is a list of T cell receptor beta chains from one sample in a study of blood T cell repertoires in COVID-19. The repertoire was sequenced with immunoSEQ multiplex PCR; TCRdb's copy has only in-frame clones and lacks some. The top ten clones hold 4.1% of a sample with 250,000 or so clones, 85% to 90% of them seen once. Sequencing was carried out using PBMCs or T cells enriched from blood (not recorded which). The receptors shown here come from a woman aged 30 to 39 with acute COVID-19. Each CDR3 is given with its conserved first and last residue. Each record gives: D gene, clone size, V gene, J gene, CDR3 length, CDR3 protein, CDR3 DNA. The D gene is left open where the match is weak. Some rows mark clone size as missing; the rest say once, few, many or name a class of expanded clone.

d_gene: TRBD2; abundance: -; v_gene: TRBV6-4; j_gene: TRBJ2-1; len: 15; CDR3aa: CASSDSLAGYNEQFF; CDR3nt: TGTGCCAGCAGTGACAGCCTAGCGGGCTACAATGAGCAGTTCTTC
d_gene: TRBD1; abundance: few; v_gene: TRBV5-6; j_gene: TRBJ2-1; len: 17; CDR3aa: CASSFKTGTGVVNEQFF; CDR3nt: TGTGCCAGCAGCTTTAAAACCGGGACAGGGGTAGTCAATGAGCAGTTCTTC
d_gene: TRBD1; abundance: -; v_gene: TRBV5-1; j_gene: TRBJ2-7; len: 14; CDR3aa: CASSFDRGAYEQYF; CDR3nt: TGCGCCAGCAGTTTTGACAGGGGAGCCTACGAGCAGTACTTC
d_gene: -; abundance: -; v_gene: TRBV3-1/TRBV3-2; j_gene: TRBJ1-6; len: 16; CDR3aa: CASSQGPVREDSPLHF; CDR3nt: TGTGCCAGCAGCCAAGGGCCTGTCAGGGAGGATTCACCCCTCCACTTT
d_gene: TRBD1; abundance: -; v_gene: TRBV28; j_gene: TRBJ2-1; len: 14; CDR3aa: CASRRDRGIWEQFF; CDR3nt: TGTGCCAGCAGGCGGGACAGGGGAATATGGGAGCAGTTCTTC
d_gene: TRBD2; abundance: once; v_gene: TRBV10-2; j_gene: TRBJ2-1; len: 14; CDR3aa: CASRRTSGDNEQFF; CDR3nt: TGCGCCAGCAGGCGGACTAGCGGGGACAATGAGCAGTTCTTC
d_gene: -; abundance: -; v_gene: TRBV27; j_gene: TRBJ1-4; len: 16; CDR3aa: CASSFGTRMDNEKLFF; CDR3nt: TGTGCCAGCAGTTTCGGGACACGGATGGATAATGAAAAACTGTTTTTT
d_gene: -; abundance: -; v_gene: TRBV28; j_gene: TRBJ1-2; len: 14; CDR3aa: CASSFSAGSLGYTF; CDR3nt: TGTGCCAGCAGTTTTTCGGCAGGGTCTCTTGGCTACACCTTC
d_gene: TRBD2; abundance: -; v_gene: TRBV14; j_gene: TRBJ2-3; len: 14; CDR3aa: CASSRGLAGGALYF; CDR3nt: TGTGCCAGCAGCCGAGGACTAGCGGGAGGAGCACTGTATTTT
d_gene: TRBD2; abundance: -; v_gene: TRBV3-1/TRBV3-2; j_gene: TRBJ2-7; len: 15; CDR3aa: CASSQVAGTTYEQYF; CDR3nt: TGTGCCAGCAGCCAAGTGGCAGGGACTACCTACGAGCAGTACTTC
d_gene: TRBD2; abundance: -; v_gene: TRBV11-2; j_gene: TRBJ2-1; len: 16; CDR3aa: CASSLELTSGISEQFF; CDR3nt: TGTGCCAGCAGCTTAGAATTGACTAGCGGGATTTCCGAGCAGTTCTTC
d_gene: -; abundance: -; v_gene: TRBV24-1; j_gene: TRBJ2-7; len: 15; CDR3aa: CATSDGQVTTYEQYF; CDR3nt: TGTGCCACCAGTGATGGCCAGGTTACCACCTACGAGCAGTACTTC
d_gene: TRBD2; abundance: -; v_gene: TRBV7-3; j_gene: TRBJ2-1; len: 17; CDR3aa: CASSSAGGRERRNEQFF; CDR3nt: TGTGCCAGCAGCTCCGCGGGGGGGCGGGAGCGCAGGAATGAGCAGTTCTTC
d_gene: TRBD1; abundance: -; v_gene: TRBV18; j_gene: TRBJ2-7; len: 12; CDR3aa: CASSTDRAEQYF; CDR3nt: TGTGCCAGCTCGACGGACAGGGCCGAGCAGTACTTC
d_gene: TRBD2; abundance: -; v_gene: TRBV4-1; j_gene: TRBJ2-3; len: 18; CDR3aa: CASSQVGRKRESTDTQYF; CDR3nt: TGCGCCAGCAGCCAAGTGGGGAGGAAGCGGGAGAGCACAGATACGCAGTATTTT
d_gene: -; abundance: few; v_gene: TRBV3-1/TRBV3-2; j_gene: TRBJ1-4; len: 16; CDR3aa: CASSQESGASTEKLFF; CDR3nt: TGTGCCAGCAGCCAAGAATCGGGAGCATCAACCGAAAAACTGTTTTTT
d_gene: TRBD2; abundance: once; v_gene: TRBV3-1/TRBV3-2; j_gene: TRBJ2-3; len: 15; CDR3aa: CASRASGGTTDTQYF; CDR3nt: TGTGCCAGCAGAGCTAGCGGGGGGACCACAGATACGCAGTATTTT
d_gene: TRBD1; abundance: -; v_gene: TRBV4-1; j_gene: TRBJ1-5; len: 17; CDR3aa: CASSQVRRDRGDQPQHF; CDR3nt: TGCGCCAGCAGCCAAGTACGCCGGGACAGGGGGGATCAGCCCCAGCATTTT
d_gene: TRBD1; abundance: once; v_gene: TRBV10-3; j_gene: TRBJ1-1; len: 14; CDR3aa: CAISGQGGNTEAFF; CDR3nt: TGTGCCATCAGCGGACAGGGGGGGAACACTGAAGCTTTCTTT
d_gene: -; abundance: -; v_gene: TRBV28; j_gene: TRBJ1-1; len: 14; CDR3aa: CASSLGGGGTEAFF; CDR3nt: TGTGCCAGCAGTTTGGGCGGGGGAGGTACTGAAGCTTTCTTT
d_gene: -; abundance: -; v_gene: TRBV5-4; j_gene: TRBJ1-6; len: 15; CDR3aa: CASSLEGADNSPLHF; CDR3nt: TGTGCCAGCAGCTTGGAAGGGGCAGATAATTCACCCCTCCACTTT
d_gene: TRBD1; abundance: -; v_gene: TRBV20-1; j_gene: TRBJ2-7; len: 11; CDR3aa: CSADRGYEQYF; CDR3nt: TGCAGTGCGGACAGGGGCTACGAGCAGTACTTC
d_gene: -; abundance: -; v_gene: TRBV7-9; j_gene: TRBJ2-2; len: 16; CDR3aa: CASSSKDRTYTGELFF; CDR3nt: TGTGCCAGCAGCTCCAAGGACAGAACTTACACCGGGGAGCTGTTTTTT
d_gene: -; abundance: few; v_gene: TRBV3-1/TRBV3-2; j_gene: TRBJ1-6; len: 14; CDR3aa: CASSQGRDYSPLHF; CDR3nt: TGTGCCAGCAGCCAAGGCAGGGACTATTCACCCCTCCACTTT
d_gene: TRBD1; abundance: -; v_gene: TRBV27; j_gene: TRBJ2-7; len: 14; CDR3aa: CASSLGDRGVEQYF; CDR3nt: TGTGCCAGCAGTTTAGGGGACAGGGGAGTCGAGCAGTACTTC
d_gene: -; abundance: -; v_gene: TRBV5-1; j_gene: TRBJ1-1; len: 16; CDR3aa: CASSSNRVGMNTEAFF; CDR3nt: TGCGCCAGCAGCTCCAACAGGGTGGGCATGAACACTGAAGCTTTCTTT
d_gene: TRBD2; abundance: -; v_gene: TRBV27; j_gene: TRBJ2-5; len: 17; CDR3aa: CASSAYLAGGIQETQYF; CDR3nt: TGTGCCAGCAGTGCCTATCTAGCGGGAGGAATCCAAGAGACCCAGTACTTC
d_gene: TRBD2; abundance: -; v_gene: TRBV6-5; j_gene: TRBJ2-3; len: 14; CDR3aa: CASSRDYFTDTQYF; CDR3nt: TGTGCCAGCAGCCGGGACTACTTCACAGATACGCAGTATTTT
d_gene: TRBD1; abundance: once; v_gene: TRBV2; j_gene: TRBJ2-3; len: 14; CDR3aa: CASLRTGSGDTQYF; CDR3nt: TGTGCCAGCCTTCGGACAGGGTCGGGAGATACGCAGTATTTT
d_gene: TRBD1; abundance: -; v_gene: TRBV5-4; j_gene: TRBJ2-7; len: 14; CDR3aa: CASSWGQGAAEQYF; CDR3nt: TGTGCCAGCAGCTGGGGACAGGGGGCAGCCGAGCAGTACTTC
d_gene: -; abundance: -; v_gene: TRBV2; j_gene: TRBJ1-1; len: 13; CDR3aa: CASRLPGGTEAFF; CDR3nt: TGTGCCAGCAGGCTCCCGGGAGGCACTGAAGCTTTCTTT
d_gene: -; abundance: -; v_gene: TRBV5-6; j_gene: TRBJ2-7; len: 16; CDR3aa: CASSLYGGPSSYEQYF; CDR3nt: TGTGCCAGCAGCTTGTATGGCGGGCCCTCCTCCTACGAGCAGTACTTC
d_gene: TRBD2; abundance: -; v_gene: TRBV2; j_gene: TRBJ2-1; len: 12; CDR3aa: CASSRTSAEQFF; CDR3nt: TGTGCCAGCAGTAGGACTAGCGCTGAGCAGTTCTTC
d_gene: TRBD2; abundance: -; v_gene: TRBV13; j_gene: TRBJ2-2; len: 15; CDR3aa: CASSFTSENTGELFF; CDR3nt: TGTGCCAGCAGCTTCACTAGCGAGAACACCGGGGAGCTGTTTTTT
d_gene: -; abundance: -; v_gene: TRBV28; j_gene: TRBJ2-7; len: 17; CDR3aa: CASSSYGSVQNYYEQYF; CDR3nt: TGTGCCAGCAGTTCGTACGGGTCTGTACAAAATTACTACGAGCAGTACTTC
d_gene: -; abundance: -; v_gene: TRBV21-1; j_gene: TRBJ2-1; len: 15; CDR3aa: CASSNDRKSKKGQFF; CDR3nt: TGTGCCAGCAGCAATGACAGAAAGAGCAAGAAAGGGCAGTTCTTC
d_gene: -; abundance: -; v_gene: TRBV5-6; j_gene: TRBJ2-5; len: 14; CDR3aa: CASTLTGVSETQYF; CDR3nt: TGTGCCAGCACCCTAACCGGGGTTTCGGAGACCCAGTACTTC
d_gene: TRBD2; abundance: few; v_gene: TRBV7-3; j_gene: TRBJ2-3; len: 16; CDR3aa: CASSLLAGGGPDTQYF; CDR3nt: TGTGCCAGCAGCTTACTAGCGGGAGGGGGCCCAGATACGCAGTATTTT
d_gene: -; abundance: -; v_gene: TRBV30; j_gene: TRBJ2-7; len: 15; CDR3aa: CAWSYRGSSTYEQYF; CDR3nt: TGTGCCTGGAGCTATCGCGGCTCCTCGACCTACGAGCAGTACTTC
d_gene: -; abundance: once; v_gene: TRBV10-3; j_gene: TRBJ1-5; len: 15; CDR3aa: CAISPDIALGQPQHF; CDR3nt: TGTGCCATCAGTCCCGACATAGCGCTCGGGCAGCCCCAGCATTTT
d_gene: -; abundance: -; v_gene: TRBV5-1; j_gene: TRBJ2-1; len: 13; CDR3aa: CASSSSLSNEQFF; CDR3nt: TGCGCCAGCAGTAGTAGCCTTTCCAATGAGCAGTTCTTC
d_gene: TRBD2; abundance: -; v_gene: TRBV7-8; j_gene: TRBJ2-7; len: 17; CDR3aa: CASSLAQTSGVSYEQYF; CDR3nt: TGTGCCAGCAGCTTAGCCCAGACTAGCGGGGTTTCCTACGAGCAGTACTTC
d_gene: TRBD1; abundance: -; v_gene: TRBV28; j_gene: TRBJ2-2; len: 16; CDR3aa: CASSLKGQGIPGELFF; CDR3nt: TGTGCCAGCAGTCTCAAAGGACAGGGGATTCCCGGGGAGCTGTTTTTT
d_gene: -; abundance: -; v_gene: TRBV5-5; j_gene: TRBJ2-3; len: 14; CDR3aa: CASSLAVASDTQYF; CDR3nt: TGTGCCAGCAGCTTGGCCGTAGCTTCCGATACGCAGTATTTT
d_gene: TRBD2; abundance: once; v_gene: TRBV2; j_gene: TRBJ2-1; len: 17; CDR3aa: CASNFFEAGVVENEQFF; CDR3nt: TGTGCCAGCAATTTCTTTGAGGCGGGAGTAGTAGAAAATGAGCAGTTCTTC
d_gene: -; abundance: -; v_gene: TRBV25-1; j_gene: TRBJ2-1; len: 14; CDR3aa: CASSWTGNYNEQFF; CDR3nt: TGTGCCAGCAGTTGGACCGGGAATTACAATGAGCAGTTCTTC
d_gene: TRBD1; abundance: -; v_gene: TRBV7-2; j_gene: TRBJ2-7; len: 13; CDR3aa: CASTRQGTYEQYF; CDR3nt: TGTGCCAGCACTCGACAGGGAACCTACGAGCAGTACTTC
d_gene: -; abundance: -; v_gene: TRBV28; j_gene: TRBJ2-1; len: 14; CDR3aa: CASSLGGSAHEQFF; CDR3nt: TGTGCCAGCAGTTTGGGGGGATCAGCACATGAGCAGTTCTTC
d_gene: TRBD1; abundance: -; v_gene: TRBV19; j_gene: TRBJ1-3; len: 19; CDR3aa: CASSSQPGQGKFSGNTIYF; CDR3nt: TGTGCCAGTAGTAGCCAACCGGGACAGGGTAAATTTTCTGGAAACACCATATATTTT